These 29 T cell receptor beta chains came from one sample sequenced in a study of monozygotic twins with cystic fibrosis. Sequencing was performed with immunoSEQ multiplex PCR; in TCRdb, only in-frame clones are kept and a portion is missing. Altogether around 20,000 clones are present, more than 75% being singletons, with the ten largest covering more than 0.9%. Sequencing used blood. These receptor sequences come from a young woman with cystic fibrosis.

The V and J genes are TRBV4-1 and TRBJ2-7; D is ambiguous. The CDR3 covers 15 residues. V dropped 3 bases and J dropped 0 bases, with 12 bases sitting between them. Looked up from germline, CDR1 is MGHRA and CDR2 is YSYEKL. The CDR3 region is CASSHANHYSYEQYF. For the CDR3, the DNA is TGCGCCAGCAGCCACGCCAATCACTACTCCTACGAGCAGTACTTC.

In its sample, this clone was seen a few times. The chain uses TRBV15 and TRBJ1-2; tentative D call: TRBD1 (6 bases). The CDR3 loop spans 13 amino acids. CDR1 and CDR2 (germline): LNHNV, YYDKDF (reference sequence). The ends were cut back, 3 bases at V and 4 bases at J, with 9 bases in the middle. This CDR3 reads CATSRGAGYGYTF. The DNA for the CDR3 is TGTGCCACCAGCAGGGGGGCGGGCTATGGCTACACCTTC.

This chain connects TRBV28 to TRBJ1-2; D gene ambiguous. The CDR3 consists of 12 residues. V dropped 5 bases and J dropped 8 bases, with 12 bases sitting between them. Germline assignment: CDR1 MDHEN and CDR2 SYDVKM. CDR3 sequence: CASSLPRSGYTF. DNA of the CDR3: TGTGCCAGCAGTCTTCCGCGGTCCGGCTACACCTTC.

This rearrangement joins TRBV5-1 to TRBJ2-1; 10 nucleotides match TRBD2. Trimming at V came to 7 bases and at J to 2 bases, leaving 9 bases not matched to a gene. CDR1 and CDR2 from the germline V gene are SGHRS and YFSETQ. The CDR3 has 16 residues. The CDR3 bases are TGCGCCAGCTTTTCCCCGACTAGCGGGCCCTACAATGAGCAGTTCTTC. Its protein product is CASFSPTSGPYNEQFF.

The genes are TRBV19 and TRBJ2-5; D gene unclear. V was pared by 3 bases and J by 0 bases, with 8 bases between. This CDR3 comprises 14 residues. CDR1 and CDR2 (germline): LNHDA, SQIVND (reference sequence). CDR3 bases: TGTGCCAGTAGTATGGGCAGGTACCAAGAGACCCAGTACTTC. Its protein product is CASSMGRYQETQYF. Looking up the rest from reference TRBV19 and TRBJ2-5 gives the full variable domain: DGGITQSPKYLFRKEGQNVTLSCEQNLNHDAMYWYRQDPGQGLRLIYYSQIVNDFQKGDIAEGYSVSREKKESFPLTVTSAQKNPTAFYLCASSMGRYQETQYFGPGTRLLVL.

The chain carries TRBV4-1 and TRBJ2-7, with 12 positions matching TRBD2. Trimming removed 4 bases from V and 7 bases from J; junction bases left unmatched: 5. The CDR3 length is 14 residues. Per germline, CDR1 MGHRA and CDR2 YSYEKL. DNA for the CDR3: TGCGCCAGCAGCCTCGGACTAGCGGGGCAAGAGCAGTACTTC. It specifies CASSLGLAGQEQYF.

The chain is built from TRBV15 and TRBJ1-2, with D possibly matching TRBD1 (5 bases). Germline CDR1 is LNHNV and CDR2 is YYDKDF (reference sequence). The CDR3 is made up of 14 amino acids. V shed 5 bases and J shed 4 bases, with 14 bases lying between them. The CDR3: CATSGGTGGYGYTF. CDR3 bases: TGTGCCACCAGCGGCGGGACGGGAGGCTATGGCTACACCTTC.

A single count supports this clone. The chain joins TRBV5-1 to TRBJ1-1; D unclear. Germline CDR1 and CDR2: SGHRS and YFSETQ. This CDR3 is built from 13 residues. Trimming stripped 4 bases from V and 5 bases from J, with 12 bases between. The CDR3 is CASSLQTPTEAFF. CDR3 in DNA: TGCGCCAGCAGCCTCCAGACCCCTACTGAAGCTTTCTTT.

In this sample, this clone turned up once. V and J are TRBV27 and TRBJ1-2, with TRBD1 matching over 7 bases. The V segment lost 2 bases and the J segment 6 bases; nucleotides outside the gene matches: 3. This CDR3 has 13 residues. In germline, CDR1 is MNHEY, CDR2 SMNVEV (reference sequence). Here the CDR3 reads CASSLRQGNGYTF. The CDR3 DNA follows: TGTGCCAGCAGTTTAAGACAGGGAAATGGCTACACCTTC.

Comments on this clone: One junction end disagrees with the germline gene, perhaps due to a read error. CDR3 region: CASSLDRGNEQFF. The CDR3 DNA reads TGTGCTAGCAGCTTAGACAGGGGAAATGAGCAGTTCTTC. This sequence joins TRBV7-7 and TRBJ2-1; 8 nucleotides match TRBD1. Germline CDR1 and CDR2: SSHAT and FNYEAQ (reference sequence). The CDR3 runs 13 residues.

Written as DNA, the CDR3 is TGTGCCAGCAGCCGGGACACAAATCAGCCCCAGCATTTT. Amino acids: CASSRDTNQPQHF. The gene calls are TRBV5-4 and TRBJ1-5; TRBD1 is a possible D gene (6 bases). There are 13 residues in the CDR3. Germline CDR1 reads SGHNT; CDR2 reads YYREEE (reference sequence). Trimming removed 4 bases at V and 4 bases at J, with 9 bases between.

This rearrangement joins TRBV5-1 to TRBJ2-7; TRBD1 matches 8 bases. The CDR3 loop spans 14 amino acids. Trimming at V came to 7 bases and at J to 1 base, leaving 7 bases not matched to a gene. Germline assignment: CDR1 SGHRS and CDR2 YFSETQ. CDR3 DNA sequence: TGCGCCAGCTGCCGAGGACAGGGATCCTACGAGCAGTACTTC. Protein sequence: CASCRGQGSYEQYF.

The chain has TRBV6-5 and TRBJ2-5; 10 nucleotides align to TRBD1. The CDR3 is 15 amino acids. Looked up from germline, CDR1 is MNHEY and CDR2 is SVGAGI. V was clipped by 5 bases and J by 2 bases; unmatched bases: 5. The CDR3 is CASSRTGGEQETQYF. The CDR3, as DNA: TGTGCCAGCAGTCGGACAGGGGGGGAACAAGAGACCCAGTACTTC.

The gene calls are TRBV18 and TRBJ1-2; 10 bases map to TRBD1. This CDR3 is built from 15 residues. Trimming removed 2 bases from V and 3 bases from J; junction bases left unmatched: 3. Germline CDR1 reads KGHSH; CDR2 reads LQKENI. This chain's CDR3 is CASSPATGGYYGYTF. Written as DNA, the CDR3 is TGTGCCAGCTCACCAGCGACAGGGGGCTACTATGGCTACACCTTC.

The chain recombines TRBV2 with TRBJ1-2, with D hard to call. CDR3 size: 14 residues. Per the germline V gene, CDR1 is SNHLY and CDR2 is FYNNEI. Trimming left V 5 bases short and J 4 bases short, with 14 bases between. In DNA, the CDR3 is TGTGCCAGCAGTATTGGCCTAGGAGGCTATGGCTACACCTTC. It encodes CASSIGLGGYGYTF.

The chain employs TRBV7-9 and TRBJ2-7; 11 bases are shared with TRBD2. CDR3 size: 16 residues. Germline V gene data show CDR1 as SEHNR and CDR2 as FQNEAQ (reference sequence). The ends lost 2 bases at V and 4 bases at J; junction bases unmatched: 7. In nucleotides, the CDR3 is TGTGCCAGCAGCTTAAGGATCGGGACTAGCGGTTACGAGCAGTACTTC. Encoded protein: CASSLRIGTSGYEQYF.

This chain uses TRBV6-5 with TRBJ2-7; TRBD1 matches 9 bases. CDR3 size: 13 residues. CDR1 is MNHEY and CDR2 is SVGAGI in the germline V gene. The trim removed 5 bases at V and 3 bases at J, leaving 2 bases unmatched. CDR3 coding DNA: TGTGCCAGCAGTAAGGGACAGGGCTACGAGCAGTACTTC. It encodes CASSKGQGYEQYF.

J is TRBJ2-1 and V is TRBV7-9; TRBD2 agrees at 15 bases. The germline CDR1 and CDR2 sequences are SEHNR and FQNEAQ (reference sequence). V shed 5 bases, J shed 0 bases, and the junction held 8 bases outside the gene matches. The CDR3 loop spans 19 amino acids. CDR3 protein: CASSPPGLAGGSSYNEQFF. The CDR3, as DNA: TGTGCCAGCAGCCCACCGGGACTAGCGGGGGGAAGCTCCTACAATGAGCAGTTCTTC. The whole variable domain, remainder taken from reference TRBV7-9 and TRBJ2-1, is DTGVSQNPRHKITKRGQNVTFRCDPISEHNRLYWYRQTLGQGPEFLTYFQNEAQLEKSRLLSDRFSAERPKGSFSTLEIQRTEQGDSAMYLCASSPPGLAGGSSYNEQFFGPGTRLTVL.

V and J are TRBV5-5 and TRBJ1-2; no firm D call. The CDR3 spans 12 residues. V lost 5 bases, J lost 5 bases, and 10 bases lay in between. Per the germline V gene, CDR1 is SGHKS and CDR2 is YYEKEE (reference sequence). The chain's CDR3 is CASSWEVYGYTF. In DNA, the CDR3 is TGTGCCAGCAGTTGGGAAGTTTATGGCTACACCTTC.

This clone was seen more than once but under ten times. The chain is built from TRBV29-1 and TRBJ2-1; a possible D gene is TRBD2 (6 bases). Per the germline V gene, CDR1 is SQVTM and CDR2 is ANQGSEA. The CDR3 is 12 amino acids. The V end was cut by 4 bases, the J end by 10 bases, with 14 bases between. CDR3 bases: TGCAGCGTTGCCCGTAGCGGTAGGGAGCAGTTCTTC. Its translation is CSVARSGREQFF.

The chain joins TRBV6-1 to TRBJ1-1, with D perhaps matching TRBD1 (5 bases). Germline CDR1 reads MNHNS; CDR2 reads SASEGT. The CDR3 is made up of 13 amino acids. Deletions cut 7 bases from V and 5 bases from J, with 14 bases between. The CDR3 DNA sequence: TGTGCCAGCACCTTCTCGGGGGGAACTGAAGCTTTCTTT. This encodes CASTFSGGTEAFF.

This sequence joins TRBV9 and TRBJ2-7; maybe TRBD1 (5 bases). V lost 3 bases and J 6 bases, leaving 19 bases between the germline ends. The CDR3 spans 15 residues. Germline loops: CDR1 SGDLS, CDR2 YYNGEE. CDR3 in amino acids: CASSAQGSLKSEQYF. The DNA for the CDR3 is TGTGCCAGCAGCGCCCAGGGTTCCCTAAAGAGCGAGCAGTACTTC.

The chain links TRBV6-1 to TRBJ1-5, with 7 bases that match TRBD1. Germline V gene data show CDR1 as MNHNS and CDR2 as SASEGT. The CDR3 length is 14 residues. The trim removed 6 bases at V and 1 base at J, leaving 3 bases unmatched. In nucleotides, the CDR3 is TGTGCCAGCAGCCAGGGGGTCAGCAATCAGCCCCAGCATTTT. Translation gives CASSQGVSNQPQHF.

The chain carries TRBV2 and TRBJ2-7, with 10 bases aligning to TRBD2. The CDR3 length is 16 residues. V lost 0 bases, J lost 4 bases, and 6 bases stayed unmatched. From germline, CDR1 is SNHLY and CDR2 FYNNEI. Here the CDR3 reads CASSEAAASGGYEQYF. The CDR3 region has the DNA TGTGCCAGCAGTGAAGCAGCGGCTAGCGGGGGATACGAGCAGTACTTC.

The chain combines TRBV2 with TRBJ2-1; tentative D call: TRBD1 (5 bases). The V gene's germline CDR1 is SNHLY and CDR2 FYNNEI. The length of the CDR3 is 18 residues. Deletions cut 5 bases from V and 0 bases from J, with 20 bases between. CDR3 residues: CASSYQMRQSSSYNEQFF. The CDR3, as DNA: TGTGCCAGCAGTTACCAGATGAGACAGTCCAGCTCCTACAATGAGCAGTTCTTC.

The chain uses TRBV27 and TRBJ2-7; weak D call: TRBD2 (5 bases). The V end lost 4 bases, the J end lost 6 bases, and 16 bases lay between the germline ends. Germline V gene sequence: CDR1 MNHEY, CDR2 SMNVEV (reference sequence). The CDR3 loop spans 14 amino acids. CDR3 bases: TGTGCCAGCAGTTCGGCCGGGAAATGGTCCGAGCAGTACTTC. Translation: CASSSAGKWSEQYF.

V usage is TRBV15 and J usage is TRBJ1-5, with D tentatively TRBD1 (6 bases). The V end lost 5 bases, the J end lost 0 bases, and 23 bases lay between the germline ends. CDR1 is LNHNV and CDR2 is YYDKDF in the germline V gene (reference sequence). CDR3 length: 19 amino acids. CDR3 residues: CATSAYQGRTLYSNQPQHF. The CDR3 bases are TGTGCCACCAGCGCCTACCAGGGGAGGACCCTTTATAGCAATCAGCCCCAGCATTTT.

J is TRBJ2-1 and V is TRBV7-2; D is perhaps TRBD2 (6 bases). The CDR3 is 11 residues long. Trimming shortened V by 5 bases and J by 16 bases, and 15 bases separated the two germline ends. CDR1 and CDR2 (germline): SGHTA, FQGNSA. CDR3: CASSLGTEVFF. CDR3 nucleotide sequence: TGTGCCAGCAGCCTCGGGACTGAGGTTTTCTTC.

In nucleotides, the CDR3 is TGCGCCAGCAGCCTACGGACAGGGAGGACTGAAGCTTTCTTT. Encoded protein: CASSLRTGRTEAFF. The rearrangement links TRBV4-3 to TRBJ1-1; TRBD1 agrees at 8 bases. Germline CDR1 is LGHNA and CDR2 is YSLEER. J lost 5 bases, V lost 4 bases, and 6 bases had no gene match. This CDR3 spans 14 amino acids.